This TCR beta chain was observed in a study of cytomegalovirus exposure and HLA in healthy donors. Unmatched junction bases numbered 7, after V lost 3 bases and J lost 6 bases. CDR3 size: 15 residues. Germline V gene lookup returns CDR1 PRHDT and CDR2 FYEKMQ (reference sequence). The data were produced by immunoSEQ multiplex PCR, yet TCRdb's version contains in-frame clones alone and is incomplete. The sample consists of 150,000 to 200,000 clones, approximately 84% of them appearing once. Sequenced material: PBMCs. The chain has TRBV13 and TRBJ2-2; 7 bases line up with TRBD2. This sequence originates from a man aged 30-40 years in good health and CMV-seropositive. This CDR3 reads CASSLREWVPGELFF. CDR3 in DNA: TGTGCCAGCAGCTTGCGGGAGTGGGTCCCCGGGGAGCTGTTTTTT.